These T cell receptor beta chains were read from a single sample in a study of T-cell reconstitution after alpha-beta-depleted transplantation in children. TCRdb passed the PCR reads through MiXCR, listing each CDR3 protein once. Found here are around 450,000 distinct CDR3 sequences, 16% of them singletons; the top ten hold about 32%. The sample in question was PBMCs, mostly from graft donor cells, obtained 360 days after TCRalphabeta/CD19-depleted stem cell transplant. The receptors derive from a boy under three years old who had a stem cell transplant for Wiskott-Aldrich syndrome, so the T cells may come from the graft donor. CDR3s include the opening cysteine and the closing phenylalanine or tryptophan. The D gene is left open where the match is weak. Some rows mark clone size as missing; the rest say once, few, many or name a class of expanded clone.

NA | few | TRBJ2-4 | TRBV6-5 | CASSYSSGGNIQYF | TGTGCCAGCAGTTACTCCTCCGGGGGAAACATTCAGTACTTC
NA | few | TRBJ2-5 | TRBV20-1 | CSARDISRQETQYF | TGCAGTGCTAGAGATATAAGCCGCCAAGAGACCCAGTACTTC
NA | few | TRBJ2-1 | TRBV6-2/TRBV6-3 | CASSSPRLYNEQFF | TGTGCCAGCAGTTCACCGCGTCTTTACAATGAGCAGTTCTTC
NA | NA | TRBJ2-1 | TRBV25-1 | CASSEYTGLGEQFF | TGTGCCAGCAGTGAATATACAGGTCTCGGTGAGCAGTTCTTC
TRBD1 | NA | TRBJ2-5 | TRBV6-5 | CASSFTSSGGRRTQYF | TGTGCCAGCAGTTTTACGTCGTCAGGGGGCCGTAGGACCCAGTACTTC
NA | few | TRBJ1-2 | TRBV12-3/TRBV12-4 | CASSLYPDGTNYGYTF | TGTGCCAGCAGTCTCTACCCGGACGGTACTAACTATGGCTACACCTTC
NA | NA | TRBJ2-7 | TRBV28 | CASSLSVAGEQYF | TGTGCCAGCAGTTTATCTGTGGCAGGCGAGCAGTACTTC
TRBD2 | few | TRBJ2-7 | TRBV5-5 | CASSFYPTSDYEQYF | TGTGCCAGCAGCTTCTATCCAACTAGCGACTACGAGCAGTACTTC
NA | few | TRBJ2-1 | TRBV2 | CASVRVTPGNEQFF | TGTGCCAGCGTCCGGGTCACCCCCGGCAATGAGCAGTTCTTC
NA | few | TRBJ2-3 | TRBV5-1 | CASSLGGVRTDTQYF | TGCGCCAGCAGCTTGGGGGGGGTCCGGACAGATACGCAGTATTTT
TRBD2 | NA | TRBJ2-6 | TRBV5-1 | CASSYFRPGLAYSGANVLTF | TGCGCCAGCAGCTACTTCAGGCCGGGACTAGCCTACTCTGGGGCCAACGTCCTGACTTTC
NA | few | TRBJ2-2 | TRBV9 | CASSVGTSNTGELFF | TGTGCCAGCAGCGTAGGAACATCGAACACCGGGGAGCTGTTTTTT
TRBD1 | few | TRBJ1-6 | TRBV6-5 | CASSYYNRGQVYNSPLHF | TGTGCCAGCAGTTACTACAACAGGGGCCAGGTCTATAATTCACCCCTCCACTTT
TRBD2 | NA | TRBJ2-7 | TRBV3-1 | CASKASGGAWEQYF | TGTGCCAGCAAAGCTAGCGGGGGGGCGTGGGAGCAGTACTTC
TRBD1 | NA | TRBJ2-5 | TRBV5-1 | CASSFFPFGQGARETQYF | TGCGCCAGCAGCTTTTTTCCTTTCGGGCAGGGGGCGCGAGAGACCCAGTACTTC
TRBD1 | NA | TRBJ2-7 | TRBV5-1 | CASSSAPGQIYEQYF | TGCGCCAGCAGCTCGGCCCCGGGACAGATCTACGAGCAGTACTTC
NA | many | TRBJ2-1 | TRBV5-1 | CASSFGPRGRGAMYNEQFF | TGCGCCAGCAGCTTTGGTCCCAGAGGACGGGGGGCTATGTACAATGAGCAGTTCTTC
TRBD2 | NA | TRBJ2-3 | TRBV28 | CASSLTSGGQRVYRTDTQYF | TGTGCCAGCAGTTTAACTAGCGGGGGGCAACGGGTCTACCGCACAGATACGCAGTATTTT
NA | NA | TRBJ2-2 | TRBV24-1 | CATSDKGPIGRTGELFF | TGTGCCACCAGTGATAAGGGGCCGATTGGGCGAACCGGGGAGCTGTTTTTT
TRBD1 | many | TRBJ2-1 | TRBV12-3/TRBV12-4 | CASILGPDRGYNEQFF | TGTGCCAGCATCCTAGGCCCGGACAGGGGTTACAATGAGCAGTTCTTC
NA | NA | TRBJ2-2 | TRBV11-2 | CASSLTWELFF | TGTGCCAGCAGCTTGACTTGGGAGCTGTTTTTT
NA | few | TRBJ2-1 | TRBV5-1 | CASSPLRTDYNEQFF | TGCGCCAGCAGCCCCCTAAGGACAGATTACAATGAGCAGTTCTTC
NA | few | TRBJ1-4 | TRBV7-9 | CASSLRGRFIEKLFF | TGTGCCAGCAGCTTACGAGGGCGCTTTATTGAAAAACTGTTTTTT
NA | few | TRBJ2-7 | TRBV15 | CATKGEYEQYF | TGTGCCACCAAGGGCGAGTACGAGCAGTACTTC
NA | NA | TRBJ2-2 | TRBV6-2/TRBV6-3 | CASSSFKVAGELFF | TGTGCCAGCAGTTCCTTTAAGGTGGCCGGGGAGCTGTTTTTT
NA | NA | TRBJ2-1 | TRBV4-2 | CASSQEVRQVGNNEQFF | TGTGCCAGCAGCCAAGAAGTTCGACAGGTGGGAAACAATGAGCAGTTCTTC
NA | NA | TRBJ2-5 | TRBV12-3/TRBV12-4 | CASTRRGESQYF | TGTGCCAGCACCCGGAGGGGGGAGAGCCAGTACTTC
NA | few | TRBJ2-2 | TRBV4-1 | CASKRHWVDTGELFF | TGCGCCAGCAAGCGACACTGGGTGGACACCGGGGAGCTGTTTTTT
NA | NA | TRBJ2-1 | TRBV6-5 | CASSYSPASNEQFF | TGTGCCAGCAGTTATAGTCCAGCCAGCAATGAGCAGTTCTTC
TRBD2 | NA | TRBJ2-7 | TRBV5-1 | CASSLVGGRQKNEQYF | TGCGCCAGCAGCCTAGTGGGCGGGAGGCAAAAGAACGAGCAGTACTTC
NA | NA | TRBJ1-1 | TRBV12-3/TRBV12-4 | CASTLRLSDRNTEAFF | TGTGCCAGCACCCTTCGGCTATCGGACAGGAACACTGAAGCTTTCTTT
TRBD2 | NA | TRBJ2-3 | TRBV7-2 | CASRSSGRASDTQYF | TGTGCCAGCAGATCTAGCGGGAGGGCCTCAGATACGCAGTATTTT
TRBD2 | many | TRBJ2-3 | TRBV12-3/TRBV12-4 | CASSPRNSGYTDTQYF | TGTGCCAGCAGTCCGCGAAATAGCGGGTACACAGATACGCAGTATTTT
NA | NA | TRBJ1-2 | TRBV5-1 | CASSLVAGPYGYTF | TGCGCCAGCAGCTTGGTGGCAGGACCCTATGGCTACACCTTC
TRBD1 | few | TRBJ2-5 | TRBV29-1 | CSALRDRGQETQYF | TGCAGCGCCCTTCGGGACAGGGGCCAAGAGACCCAGTACTTC
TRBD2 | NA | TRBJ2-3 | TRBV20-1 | CSAESGISTDTQYF | TGCAGTGCTGAAAGCGGGATTAGCACAGATACGCAGTATTTT
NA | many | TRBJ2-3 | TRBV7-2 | CASTLYHRDTQYF | TGTGCCAGCACCCTATACCACAGGGATACGCAGTATTTT
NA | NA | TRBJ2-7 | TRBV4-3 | CASSQEPTLYEQYF | TGCGCCAGCAGCCAAGAACCCACTTTGTACGAGCAGTACTTC
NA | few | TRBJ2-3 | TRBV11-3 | CASSLGGGWTDTQYF | TGTGCCAGCAGCTTAGGAGGGGGATGGACAGATACGCAGTATTTT
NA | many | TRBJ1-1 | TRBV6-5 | CASSYGAREGTEAFF | TGTGCCAGCAGTTACGGTGCTCGAGAGGGCACTGAAGCTTTCTTT
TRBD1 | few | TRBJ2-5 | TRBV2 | CASIGTGGRETQYF | TGTGCCAGCATTGGGACAGGGGGCAGGGAGACCCAGTACTTC
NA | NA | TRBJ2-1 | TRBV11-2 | CASTREQQPTYEQFF | TGTGCCAGCACTCGGGAGCAGCAACCTACCTATGAGCAGTTCTTC
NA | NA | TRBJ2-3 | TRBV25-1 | CASSESGGPTDTQYF | TGTGCCAGCAGTGAATCTGGGGGCCCCACAGATACGCAGTATTTT
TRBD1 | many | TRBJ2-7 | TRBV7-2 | CASSLQTGGPYEQYF | TGTGCCAGCAGCTTACAGACAGGGGGGCCCTACGAGCAGTACTTC
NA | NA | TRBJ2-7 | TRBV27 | CASGIYEQYF | TGTGCCAGCGGGATATACGAGCAGTACTTC
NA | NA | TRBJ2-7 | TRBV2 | CASSEWLASYEQYF | TGTGCCAGCAGTGAGTGGCTAGCATCGTACGAGCAGTACTTC
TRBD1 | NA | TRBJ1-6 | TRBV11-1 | CASSSIKGTGTNSPLHF | TGTGCCAGCAGCTCGATTAAAGGGACAGGGACGAATTCACCCCTCCACTTT
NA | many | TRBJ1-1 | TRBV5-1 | CASSLTIPQGEHTEAFF | TGCGCCAGCAGCTTGACGATCCCCCAGGGAGAACACACTGAAGCTTTCTTT
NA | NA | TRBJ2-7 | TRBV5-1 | CASSFGALGTYEQYF | TGCGCCAGCAGCTTTGGGGCATTGGGAACCTACGAGCAGTACTTC
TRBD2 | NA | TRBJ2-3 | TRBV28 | CASSSRLARTDTQYF | TGTGCCAGCAGTTCCAGACTAGCTAGAACAGATACGCAGTATTTT
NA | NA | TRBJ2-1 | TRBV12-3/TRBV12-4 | CASSFVRAGRVLYNEQFF | TGTGCCAGCAGTTTTGTTCGGGCAGGCCGGGTGCTATACAATGAGCAGTTCTTC
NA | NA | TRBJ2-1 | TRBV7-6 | CASSSYFVGLWSYNEQFF | TGTGCCAGCAGCTCTTATTTTGTGGGCCTTTGGTCCTACAATGAGCAGTTCTTC
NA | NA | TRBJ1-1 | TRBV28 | CAIGPGHISEAFF | TGTGCCATCGGCCCCGGGCACATCAGTGAAGCTTTCTTT
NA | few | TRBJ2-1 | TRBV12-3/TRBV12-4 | CASSFARGLPHNEQFF | TGTGCCAGCAGTTTCGCCCGGGGGCTACCCCACAATGAGCAGTTCTTC
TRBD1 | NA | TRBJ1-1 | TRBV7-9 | CASSLSGGERGNTEAFF | TGTGCCAGCAGCTTATCAGGGGGCGAACGTGGAAACACTGAAGCTTTCTTT
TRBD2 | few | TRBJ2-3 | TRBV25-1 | CASSELGLAGASTDTQYF | TGTGCCAGCAGTGAATTAGGCCTAGCGGGCGCTAGCACAGATACGCAGTATTTT
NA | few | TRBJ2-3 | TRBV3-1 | CASRRSAANTDTQYF | TGTGCCAGCAGAAGGTCAGCGGCTAACACAGATACGCAGTATTTT
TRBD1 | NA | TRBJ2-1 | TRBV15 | CATSRVGDRGGYNEQFF | TGTGCCACCAGCAGAGTAGGAGACAGGGGGGGATACAATGAGCAGTTCTTC
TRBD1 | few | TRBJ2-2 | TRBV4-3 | CASSQNPTGSGGELFF | TGCGCCAGCAGCCAAAACCCGACAGGGTCTGGCGGGGAGCTGTTTTTT
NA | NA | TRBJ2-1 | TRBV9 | CASSARDSRYNEQFF | TGTGCCAGCAGCGCCCGGGACTCCCGCTACAATGAGCAGTTCTTC